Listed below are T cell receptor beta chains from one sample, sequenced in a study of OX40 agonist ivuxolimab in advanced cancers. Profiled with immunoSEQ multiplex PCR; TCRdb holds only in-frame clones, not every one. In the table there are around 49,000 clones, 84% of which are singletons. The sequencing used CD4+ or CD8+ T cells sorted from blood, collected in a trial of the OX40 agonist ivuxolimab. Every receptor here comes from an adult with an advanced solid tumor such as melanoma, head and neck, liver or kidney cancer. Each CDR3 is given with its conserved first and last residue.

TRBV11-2 CASSWVPGLAATDTQYF
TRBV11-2 CASSLEVVSSYNEQFF
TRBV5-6 CASSSSTQYSNQPQHF
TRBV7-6 CASSLVAFERAEAFF
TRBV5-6 CASSQGLVPYNEQFF
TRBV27 CASSLAGSQETQYF
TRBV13 CASSLPSGGYNEQFF
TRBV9 CASSGQTGELFF
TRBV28 CASSPRSRPEETQYF
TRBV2 CASSLSDTGELFF
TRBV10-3 CAISEHSGQTGEQYF
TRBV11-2 CASSFAPPQETQYF
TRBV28 CASKSLELRKRNEQFF
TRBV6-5 CASSYGGGGTDTQYF
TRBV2 CASSEVFMNTEAFF
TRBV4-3 CASSKVWAAGGLDTQYF
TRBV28 CASSLSYREDANYGYTF